The source of this T cell receptor (beta chain) is a study of T-cell memory formation after mild COVID-19. Study-level information: The two donors had largely donor-specific TCR clusters. Study conclusions and caveats: A subset of responding clones appeared in pre-infection memory, suggesting cross-reactive memory joined. CD4/CD8 balance characterized clones contracting day 15 to 85, and CD4+ skew characterized later expanders.

The CDR3 consists of 17 residues. Trimming pared 4 bases from V and 0 bases from J, leaving 19 bases between. The V gene's germline CDR1 is MNHEY and CDR2 SVGAGI. Constant-segment-primed 5'RACE gave TCR alpha and TCR beta cDNA libraries with sample barcodes and UMIs. TCRdb passed the 5' RACE reads through MiXCR, listing each CDR3 protein once. Seen here are hundreds of thousands of distinct CDR3 sequences, about 16% observed once, and the top ten hold approximately 20%. Ten or more counts support this clonotype. The antigen is undetermined. This chain connects TRBV6-5 to TRBJ2-7; D is perhaps TRBD1 (6 bases). The sequence was obtained from a man aged 18 to 29 who had mild COVID-19 (a few samples of this study predate the infection). Cell type and time point are not known. Sequenced material: PBMCs or a T cell subset sorted from them (not recorded which). CDR3 sequence (DNA): TGTGCCAGCAGTTCCTCCCTCGGGACACGATTCTCCTACGAGCAGTACTTC. Amino acids: CASSSSLGTRFSYEQYF.